This T cell receptor (beta chain) was profiled in a study of T cell repertoires in cytomegalovirus infection. This clonotype was seen a handful of times. Its cognate antigen is unknown. TCRdb reprocessed the reads via MiXCR and lists one record per CDR3 protein. The sample shows about 110,000 distinct CDR3 sequences, about 40% of them seen only once. General observations from the study: Across the ex vivo response, the dominant clonotypes were HLA-C-restricted CMV-specific TCR beta clonotypes. Totalled public TCR beta family frequency picked out people who carried CMV plus the relevant HLA.

This CDR3 is 15 amino acids long. J was trimmed by 6 bases and V by 1 base; bases with no gene match: 10. Per the germline V gene, CDR1 is SGHDT and CDR2 is YYEEEE. The chain employs TRBV5-6 and TRBJ2-7; 7 nucleotides agree with TRBD2. Here the sequenced sample was CD8+ T cells from cultured PBMCs, taken from culture after CMV antigen stimulation. This TCR was sampled from a human donor in good health (CMV status not recorded). Some clones in this sample may be carry-over from other donors' samples. The CDR3 spells CASSLYRSGEGEQYF. CDR3 in DNA: TGTGCCAGCAGCTTGTACAGGTCCGGGGAGGGCGAGCAGTACTTC.